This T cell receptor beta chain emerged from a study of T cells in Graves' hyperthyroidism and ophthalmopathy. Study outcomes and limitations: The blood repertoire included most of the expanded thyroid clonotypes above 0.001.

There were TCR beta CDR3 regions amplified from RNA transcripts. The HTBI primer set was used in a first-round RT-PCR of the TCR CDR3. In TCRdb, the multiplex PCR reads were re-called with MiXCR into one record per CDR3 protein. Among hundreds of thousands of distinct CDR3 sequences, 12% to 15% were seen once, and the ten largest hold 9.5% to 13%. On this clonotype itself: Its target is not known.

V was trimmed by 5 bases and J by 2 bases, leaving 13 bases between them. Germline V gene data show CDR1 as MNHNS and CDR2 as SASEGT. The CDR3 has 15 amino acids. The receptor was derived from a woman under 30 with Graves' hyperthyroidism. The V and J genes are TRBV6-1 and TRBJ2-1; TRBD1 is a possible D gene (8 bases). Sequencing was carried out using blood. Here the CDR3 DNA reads TGTGCCAGCAGTAACAGGGGGGGAACCTACAATGAGCAGTTCTTC. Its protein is CASSNRGGTYNEQFF.